This record looks at one TCR beta chain sequence and its context. In the original processing: Nucleated cell counts were estimated from reference gene primer amplification. The table came from immunoSEQ multiplex PCR; TCRdb's copy has only in-frame clones and leaves some out. V and J calls and clone size are copied from that table; D and trimming were computed from the DNA. The table shows about 230,000 clones, with about nine tenths occurring only once. This sample is part of a study of blood T cell repertoires in COVID-19. At the level of the study: From the United States, Italy and Spain came samples of acute and convalescent COVID-19.

Enrolment of Seattle patients took place during active infection, and they were followed longitudinally. The V segment lost 6 bases and the J segment 7 bases; nucleotides outside the gene matches: 9. This CDR3 comprises 15 residues. From germline, CDR1 is SNHLY and CDR2 FYNNEI. This sequence joins TRBV2 and TRBJ2-3; 11 bases agree with TRBD2. Sequenced material: peripheral blood. The receptor's source is a man aged 50 or older with COVID-19, enrolled during active disease. The CDR3 nucleotides read TGTGCCAGCAGCGAGCTAGCGGGAGGTATAAATACGCAGTATTTT. Translated: CASSELAGGINTQYF.